This entry lists 10 T cell receptor beta chains sequenced from one sample in a study of early T cells in non-severe SARS-CoV-2 infection (dated by TCRdb to 2020 to 2022). The protocol used for the library was 5' RACE. Sequencing took place on a NextSeq 500. The raw public reads went through TCRdb reprocessing: fastp at Q25, MiXCR clone calling, in-frame beta chains kept. Each entry merges the rows of one CDR3 protein and shows their most common DNA and genes. This sample gives some 40,000 distinct CDR3 sequences in total; 10% to 15% of them show up just once. The leading ten clones occupy around 16% of the sample. The specimen was whole blood. These TCRs come from an adult who was a healthcare worker with PCR-confirmed SARS-CoV-2 infection or an uninfected control (not recorded which).

This clonotype has more than one count but fewer than ten. The chain carries TRBV20-1 and TRBJ2-3; possibly TRBD2 for D (6 bases). The CDR3 is made up of 15 amino acids. Per germline, CDR1 DFQATT and CDR2 SNEGSKA (reference sequence). V was clipped by 1 base and J by 5 bases, with 16 bases between them. The CDR3 sequence is CSARVLRGSGDTQYF. The CDR3 nucleotides read TGCAGTGCTAGAGTCCTCCGGGGGAGTGGAGATACGCAGTATTTT.

In its sample, this clonotype was seen a few times. This chain connects TRBV5-4 to TRBJ2-7; 8 nucleotides line up with TRBD1. The V and J ends lost 2 bases and 2 bases, in that order; junction bases with no gene match: 0. This CDR3 is 13 amino acids long. Germline V gives CDR1 SGHNT, CDR2 YYREEE (reference sequence). The CDR3 is CASSLQGAYEQYF. DNA for the CDR3: TGTGCCAGCAGCTTACAGGGGGCCTACGAGCAGTACTTC.

V is TRBV6-5 and J is TRBJ2-7; 10 bases map to TRBD2. Trimming at V came to 5 bases and at J to 7 bases, leaving 2 bases not matched to a gene. Per germline, CDR1 MNHEY and CDR2 SVGAGI. This CDR3 region has 12 residues. The CDR3 here is CASSRSGGEQYF. For the CDR3, the DNA is TGTGCCAGCAGTCGTAGCGGGGGGGAGCAGTACTTC.

The chain links TRBV27 to TRBJ1-5, with D possibly TRBD1 on 6 matching bases. Trimming removed 3 bases at V and 6 bases at J, with 21 bases between. CDR1 MNHEY and CDR2 SMNVEV come from the germline V gene (reference sequence). The CDR3 is made up of 17 amino acids. This CDR3 reads CASSFATTGKASQPQHF. The CDR3 coding sequence is TGTGCCAGCAGTTTCGCGACTACAGGGAAGGCGAGTCAGCCCCAGCATTTT.

This clonotype was counted a few times. V usage is TRBV29-1 and J usage is TRBJ1-1; D call uncertain. Germline V gives CDR1 SQVTM, CDR2 ANQGSEA. This CDR3 is built from 12 residues. The V gene lost 3 bases and the J gene lost 1 base, with 6 bases spanning the gap. The CDR3 sequence: CSVDRQNTEAFF. Written as DNA, the CDR3 is TGCAGCGTTGATCGGCAGAACACTGAAGCTTTCTTT. Complete variable domain (other parts from reference TRBV29-1 and TRBJ1-1): SAVISQKPSRDICQRGTSLTIQCQVDSQVTMMFWYRQQPGQSLTLIATANQGSEATYESGFVIDKFPISRPNLTFSTLTVSNMSPEDSSIYLCSVDRQNTEAFFGQGTRLTVV.

The chain couples TRBV14 to TRBJ2-1; D not certain. Germline CDR1 reads SGHDN; CDR2 reads FVKESK. V gave up 1 base and J gave up 9 bases, with 10 bases separating them. This CDR3 contains 13 residues. CDR3: CASSQGWGPEQFF. The CDR3 DNA reads TGTGCCAGCAGCCAAGGCTGGGGTCCTGAGCAGTTCTTC.

The table lists this clonotype with many counts. The V and J genes are TRBV28 and TRBJ2-5, with TRBD2 matching over 10 bases. The V and J ends lost 5 bases and 3 bases, in that order; junction bases with no gene match: 9. The CDR3 is 16 amino acids. Looked up from germline, CDR1 is MDHEN and CDR2 is SYDVKM. The CDR3 nucleotides are TGTGCCAGCAGTCCCATCAGCGGGAGGGCCGAAGAGACCCAGTACTTC. Protein product: CASSPISGRAEETQYF. The whole variable domain, filled in from reference TRBV28 and TRBJ2-5, reads DVKVTQSSRYLVKRTGEKVFLECVQDMDHENMFWYRQDPGLGLRLIYFSYDVKMKEKGDIPEGYSVSREKKERFSLILESASTNQTSMYLCASSPISGRAEETQYFGPGTRLLVL.

This clonotype was observed at least ten times. V gene TRBV12-3 or TRBV12-4 combines with J gene TRBJ1-2; D not certain. V was pared by 1 base and J by 5 bases, with 5 bases between. The CDR3 loop spans 12 amino acids. CDR3 coding DNA: TGTGCCAGCAGTTTAGAAGGTTATGGCTACACCTTC. Translated: CASSLEGYGYTF.

This chain links TRBV5-5 with TRBJ2-3; the D is unclear. V was pared by 2 bases and J by 8 bases, with 6 bases between. Germline assignment: CDR1 SGHKS and CDR2 YYEKEE (reference sequence). The CDR3 loop spans 11 amino acids. The CDR3 DNA is TGTGCCAGCAGCTTCGGCGCTACGCAGTATTTT. Its translation is CASSFGATQYF.

This clonotype was seen many times. The chain uses TRBV6-1 and TRBJ2-7, with TRBD2 matching over 8 bases. V lost 4 bases and J lost 4; bases outside the gene matches: 6. The CDR3 length is 14 residues. Germline V gene lookup returns CDR1 MNHNS and CDR2 SASEGT. Written as DNA, the CDR3 is TGTGCCAGCAGTGCGGGACTAGGTCGGTACGAGCAGTACTTC. This gives the protein CASSAGLGRYEQYF.